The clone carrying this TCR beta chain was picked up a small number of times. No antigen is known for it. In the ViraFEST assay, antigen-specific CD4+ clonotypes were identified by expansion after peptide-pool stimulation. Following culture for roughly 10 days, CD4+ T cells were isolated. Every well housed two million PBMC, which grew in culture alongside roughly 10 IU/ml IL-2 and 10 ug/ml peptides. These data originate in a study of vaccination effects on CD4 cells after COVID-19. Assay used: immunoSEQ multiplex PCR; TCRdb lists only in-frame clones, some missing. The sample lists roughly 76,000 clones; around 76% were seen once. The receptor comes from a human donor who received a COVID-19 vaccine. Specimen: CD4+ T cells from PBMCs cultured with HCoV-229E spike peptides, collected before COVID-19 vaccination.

This chain's CDR3 is CAWSGHSGSGNTIYF. The CDR3 nucleotides read TGTGCCTGGAGTGGGCACTCCGGCTCTGGAAACACCATATATTTT. The chain recombines TRBV30 with TRBJ1-3; D call uncertain. This CDR3 spans 15 amino acids. Germline V gene lookup returns CDR1 GTSNPN and CDR2 SVGIG (reference sequence). The V gene lost 1 base and the J gene lost 0 bases, with 10 bases spanning the gap.